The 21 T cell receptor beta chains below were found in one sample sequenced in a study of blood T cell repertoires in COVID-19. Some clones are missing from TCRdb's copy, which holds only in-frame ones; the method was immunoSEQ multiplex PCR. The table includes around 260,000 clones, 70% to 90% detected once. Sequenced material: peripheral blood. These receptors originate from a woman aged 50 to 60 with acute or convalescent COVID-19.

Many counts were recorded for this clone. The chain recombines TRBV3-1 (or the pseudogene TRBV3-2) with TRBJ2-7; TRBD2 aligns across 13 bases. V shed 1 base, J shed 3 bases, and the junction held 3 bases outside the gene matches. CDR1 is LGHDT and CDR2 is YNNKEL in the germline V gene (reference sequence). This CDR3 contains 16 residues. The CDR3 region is CASSQVGTSGNYEQYF. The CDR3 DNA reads TGTGCCAGCAGCCAAGTTGGGACTAGCGGGAACTACGAGCAGTACTTC.

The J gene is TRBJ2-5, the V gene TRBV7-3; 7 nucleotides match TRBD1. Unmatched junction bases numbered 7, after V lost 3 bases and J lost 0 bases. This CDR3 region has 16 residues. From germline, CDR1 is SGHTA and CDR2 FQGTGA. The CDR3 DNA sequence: TGTGCCAGCAGCTTTTCCGACAGGGTCAACCAAGAGACCCAGTACTTC. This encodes CASSFSDRVNQETQYF.

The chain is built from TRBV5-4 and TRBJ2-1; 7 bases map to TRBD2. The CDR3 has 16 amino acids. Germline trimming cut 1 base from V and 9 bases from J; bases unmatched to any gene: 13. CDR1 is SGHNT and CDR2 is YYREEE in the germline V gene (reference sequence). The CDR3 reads CASSLPGLGRHSEQFF. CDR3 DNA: TGTGCCAGCAGCTTGCCCGGACTAGGACGCCACAGTGAGCAGTTCTTC.

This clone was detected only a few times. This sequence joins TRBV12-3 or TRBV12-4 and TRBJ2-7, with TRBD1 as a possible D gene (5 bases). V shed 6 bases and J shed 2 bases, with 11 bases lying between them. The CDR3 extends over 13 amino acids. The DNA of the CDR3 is TGTGCCAGCAGCCGACAGATAGCCTACGAGCAGTACTTC. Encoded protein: CASSRQIAYEQYF.

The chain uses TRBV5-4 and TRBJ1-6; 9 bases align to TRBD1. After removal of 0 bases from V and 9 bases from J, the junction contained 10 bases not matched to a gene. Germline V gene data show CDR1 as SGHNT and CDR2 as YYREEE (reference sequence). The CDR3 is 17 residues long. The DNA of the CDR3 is TGTGCCAGCAGCTTGGGGGGGGCCGGGACAGGGTCTTCACCCCTCCACTTT. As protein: CASSLGGAGTGSSPLHF.

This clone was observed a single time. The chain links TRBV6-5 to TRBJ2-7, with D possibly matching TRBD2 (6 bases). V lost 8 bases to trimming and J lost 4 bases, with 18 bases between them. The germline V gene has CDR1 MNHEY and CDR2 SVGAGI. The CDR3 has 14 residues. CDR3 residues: CASEEGSGGYEQYF. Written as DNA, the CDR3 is TGTGCCAGCGAAGAGGGTAGCGGTGGGTACGAGCAGTACTTC.

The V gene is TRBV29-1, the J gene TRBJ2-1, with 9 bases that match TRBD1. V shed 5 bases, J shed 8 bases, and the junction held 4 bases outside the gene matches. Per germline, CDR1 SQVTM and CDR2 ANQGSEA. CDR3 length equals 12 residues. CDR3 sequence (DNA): TGCAGCGTTACGACAGGGGGTGATGAGCAGTTCTTC. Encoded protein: CSVTTGGDEQFF.

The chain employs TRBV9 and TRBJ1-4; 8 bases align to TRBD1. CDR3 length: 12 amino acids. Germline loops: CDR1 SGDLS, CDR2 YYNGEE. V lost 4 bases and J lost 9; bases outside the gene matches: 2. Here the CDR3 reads CASSSGGKKLFF. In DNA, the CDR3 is TGTGCCAGCAGCTCAGGGGGCAAAAAACTGTTTTTT. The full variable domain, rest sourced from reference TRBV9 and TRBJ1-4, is DSGVTQTPKHLITATGQRVTLRCSPRSGDLSVYWYQQSLDQGLQFLIQYYNGEERAKGNILERFSAQQFPDLHSELNLSSLELGDSALYFCASSSGGKKLFFGSGTQLSVL.

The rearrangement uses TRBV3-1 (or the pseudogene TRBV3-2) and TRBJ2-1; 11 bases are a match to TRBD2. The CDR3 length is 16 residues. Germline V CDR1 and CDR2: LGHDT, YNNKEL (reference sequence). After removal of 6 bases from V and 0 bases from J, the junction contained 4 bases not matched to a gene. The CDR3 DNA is TGTGCCAGCAGGCTCCTAGCGGGAGGCTCCTACAATGAGCAGTTCTTC. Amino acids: CASRLLAGGSYNEQFF.

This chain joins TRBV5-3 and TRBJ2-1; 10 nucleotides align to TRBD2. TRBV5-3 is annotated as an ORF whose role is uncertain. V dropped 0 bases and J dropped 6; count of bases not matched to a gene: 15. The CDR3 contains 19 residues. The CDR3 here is CARSLGCSASGSTCNEQFF. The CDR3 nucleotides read TGTGCCAGAAGCTTGGGGTGTTCGGCTAGCGGGAGTACGTGCAATGAGCAGTTCTTC.

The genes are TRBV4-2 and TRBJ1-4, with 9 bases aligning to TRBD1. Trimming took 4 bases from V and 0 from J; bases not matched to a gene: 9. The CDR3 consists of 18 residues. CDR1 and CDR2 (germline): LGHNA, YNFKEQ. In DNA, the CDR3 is TGTGCCAGCAGCCCCTACAGGGGGCTCGCCTCAACTAATGAAAAACTGTTTTTT. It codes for CASSPYRGLASTNEKLFF.

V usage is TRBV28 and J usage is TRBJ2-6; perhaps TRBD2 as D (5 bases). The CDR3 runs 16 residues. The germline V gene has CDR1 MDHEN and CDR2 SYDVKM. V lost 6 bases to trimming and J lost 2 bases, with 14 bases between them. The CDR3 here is CASRVGGTPGANVLTF. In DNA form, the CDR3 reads TGTGCCAGCAGGGTAGGAGGTACCCCTGGGGCCAACGTCCTGACTTTC.

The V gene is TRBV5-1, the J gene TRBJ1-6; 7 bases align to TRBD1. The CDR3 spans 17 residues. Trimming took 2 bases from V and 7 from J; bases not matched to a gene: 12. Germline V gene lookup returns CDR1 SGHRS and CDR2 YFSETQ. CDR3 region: CASSFSAGTVNNSPLHF. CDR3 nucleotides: TGCGCCAGCAGCTTTTCAGCTGGGACAGTCAACAATTCACCCCTCCACTTT.

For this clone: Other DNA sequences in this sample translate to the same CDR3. Written as DNA, the CDR3 is TGTGCCAGCAGTGACTCAGGAACTAGCGGATACAATGAGCAGTTCTTC. It specifies CASSDSGTSGYNEQFF. This chain connects TRBV6-4 to TRBJ2-1, with 8 bases fitting TRBD2. J lost 4 bases, V lost 0 bases, and 5 bases had no gene match. Per germline, CDR1 MRHNA and CDR2 SNTAGT. This CDR3 contains 16 residues.

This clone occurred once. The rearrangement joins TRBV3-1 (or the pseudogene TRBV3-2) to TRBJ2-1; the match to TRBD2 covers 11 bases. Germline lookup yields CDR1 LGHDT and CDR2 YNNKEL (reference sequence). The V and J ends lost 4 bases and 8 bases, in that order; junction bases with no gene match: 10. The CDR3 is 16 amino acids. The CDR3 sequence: CASSPLAGGPGYEQFF. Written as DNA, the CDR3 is TGTGCCAGCAGCCCATTAGCGGGAGGGCCTGGGTATGAGCAGTTCTTC.

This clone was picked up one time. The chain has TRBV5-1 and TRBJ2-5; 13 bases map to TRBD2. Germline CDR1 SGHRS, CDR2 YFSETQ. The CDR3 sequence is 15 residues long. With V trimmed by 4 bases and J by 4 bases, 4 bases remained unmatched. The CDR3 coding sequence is TGCGCCAGCAGCACGACTAGCGGGAGGTTAGAGACCCAGTACTTC. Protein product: CASSTTSGRLETQYF. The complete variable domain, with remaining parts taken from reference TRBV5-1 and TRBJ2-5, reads KAGVTQTPRYLIKTRGQQVTLSCSPISGHRSVSWYQQTPGQGLQFLFEYFSETQRNKGNFPGRFSGRQFSNSRSEMNVSTLELGDSALYLCASSTTSGRLETQYFGPGTRLLVL.

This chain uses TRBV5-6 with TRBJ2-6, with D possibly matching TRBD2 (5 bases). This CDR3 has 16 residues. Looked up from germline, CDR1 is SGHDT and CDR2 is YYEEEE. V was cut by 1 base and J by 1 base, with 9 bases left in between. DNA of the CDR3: TGTGCCAGCAGCTTGATTTCGGGGTCTGGGGCCAACGTCCTGACTTTC. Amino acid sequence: CASSLISGSGANVLTF.

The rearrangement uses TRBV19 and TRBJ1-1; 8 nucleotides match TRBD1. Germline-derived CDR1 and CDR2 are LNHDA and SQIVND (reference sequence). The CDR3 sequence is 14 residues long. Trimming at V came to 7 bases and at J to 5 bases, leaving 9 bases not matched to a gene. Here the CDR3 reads CASKKTGEGTEAFF. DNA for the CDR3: TGTGCCAGTAAGAAGACAGGGGAGGGAACTGAAGCTTTCTTT.

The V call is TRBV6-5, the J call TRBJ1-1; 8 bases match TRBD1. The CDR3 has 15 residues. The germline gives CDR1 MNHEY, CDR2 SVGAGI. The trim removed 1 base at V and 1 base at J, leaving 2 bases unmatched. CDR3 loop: CASSYWDRRNTEAFF. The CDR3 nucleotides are TGTGCCAGCAGTTACTGGGACAGGAGGAACACTGAAGCTTTCTTT.

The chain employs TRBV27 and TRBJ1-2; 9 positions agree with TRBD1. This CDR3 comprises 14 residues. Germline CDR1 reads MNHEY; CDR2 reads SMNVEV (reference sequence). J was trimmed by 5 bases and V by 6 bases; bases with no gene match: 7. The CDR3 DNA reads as TGTGCCAGCAGCTTCGGGGACAGGGCATATGGCTACACCTTC. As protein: CASSFGDRAYGYTF.

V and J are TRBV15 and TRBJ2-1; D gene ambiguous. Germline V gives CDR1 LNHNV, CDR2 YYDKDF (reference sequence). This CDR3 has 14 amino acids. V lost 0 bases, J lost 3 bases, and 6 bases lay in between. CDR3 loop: CATSRDRNYNEQFF. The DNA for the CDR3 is TGTGCCACCAGCAGAGATCGTAACTACAATGAGCAGTTCTTC.